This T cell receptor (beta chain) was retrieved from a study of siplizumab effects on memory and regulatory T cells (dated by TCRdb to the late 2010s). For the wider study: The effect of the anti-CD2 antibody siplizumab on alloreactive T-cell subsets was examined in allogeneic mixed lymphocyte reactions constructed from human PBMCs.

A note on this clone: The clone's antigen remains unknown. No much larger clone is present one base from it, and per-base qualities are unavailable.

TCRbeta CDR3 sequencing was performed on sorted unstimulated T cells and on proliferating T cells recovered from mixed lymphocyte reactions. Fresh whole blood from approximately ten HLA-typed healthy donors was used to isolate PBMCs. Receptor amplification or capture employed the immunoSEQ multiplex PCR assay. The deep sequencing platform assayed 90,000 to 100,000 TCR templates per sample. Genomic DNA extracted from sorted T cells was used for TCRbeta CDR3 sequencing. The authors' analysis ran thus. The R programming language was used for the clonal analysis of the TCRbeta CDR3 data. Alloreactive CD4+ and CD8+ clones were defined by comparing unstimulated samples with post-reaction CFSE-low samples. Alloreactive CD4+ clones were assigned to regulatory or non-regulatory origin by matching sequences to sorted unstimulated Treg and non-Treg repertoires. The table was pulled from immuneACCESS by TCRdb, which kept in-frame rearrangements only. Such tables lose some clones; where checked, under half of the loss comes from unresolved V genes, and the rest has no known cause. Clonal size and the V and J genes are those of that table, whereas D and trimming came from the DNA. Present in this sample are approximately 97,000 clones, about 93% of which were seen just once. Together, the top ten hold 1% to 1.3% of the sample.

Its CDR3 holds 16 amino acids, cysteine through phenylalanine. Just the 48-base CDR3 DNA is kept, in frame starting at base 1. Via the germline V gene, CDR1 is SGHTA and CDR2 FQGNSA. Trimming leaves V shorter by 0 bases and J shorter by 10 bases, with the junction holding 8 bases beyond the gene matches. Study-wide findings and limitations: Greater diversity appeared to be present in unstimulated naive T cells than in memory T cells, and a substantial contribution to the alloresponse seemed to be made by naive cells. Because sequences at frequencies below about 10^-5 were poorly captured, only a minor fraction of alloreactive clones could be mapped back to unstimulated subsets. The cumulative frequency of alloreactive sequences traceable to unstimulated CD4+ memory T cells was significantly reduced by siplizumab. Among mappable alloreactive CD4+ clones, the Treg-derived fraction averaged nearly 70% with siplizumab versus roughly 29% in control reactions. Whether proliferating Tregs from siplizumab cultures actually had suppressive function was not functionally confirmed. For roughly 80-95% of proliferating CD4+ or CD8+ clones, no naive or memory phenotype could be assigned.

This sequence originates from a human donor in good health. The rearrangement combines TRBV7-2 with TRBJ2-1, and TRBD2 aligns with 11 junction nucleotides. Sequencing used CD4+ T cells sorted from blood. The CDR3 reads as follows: CASSLAGSGRAREQFF. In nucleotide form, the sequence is TGTGCCAGCAGCTTAGCTGGTAGCGGGAGGGCTAGGGAGCAGTTCTTC.